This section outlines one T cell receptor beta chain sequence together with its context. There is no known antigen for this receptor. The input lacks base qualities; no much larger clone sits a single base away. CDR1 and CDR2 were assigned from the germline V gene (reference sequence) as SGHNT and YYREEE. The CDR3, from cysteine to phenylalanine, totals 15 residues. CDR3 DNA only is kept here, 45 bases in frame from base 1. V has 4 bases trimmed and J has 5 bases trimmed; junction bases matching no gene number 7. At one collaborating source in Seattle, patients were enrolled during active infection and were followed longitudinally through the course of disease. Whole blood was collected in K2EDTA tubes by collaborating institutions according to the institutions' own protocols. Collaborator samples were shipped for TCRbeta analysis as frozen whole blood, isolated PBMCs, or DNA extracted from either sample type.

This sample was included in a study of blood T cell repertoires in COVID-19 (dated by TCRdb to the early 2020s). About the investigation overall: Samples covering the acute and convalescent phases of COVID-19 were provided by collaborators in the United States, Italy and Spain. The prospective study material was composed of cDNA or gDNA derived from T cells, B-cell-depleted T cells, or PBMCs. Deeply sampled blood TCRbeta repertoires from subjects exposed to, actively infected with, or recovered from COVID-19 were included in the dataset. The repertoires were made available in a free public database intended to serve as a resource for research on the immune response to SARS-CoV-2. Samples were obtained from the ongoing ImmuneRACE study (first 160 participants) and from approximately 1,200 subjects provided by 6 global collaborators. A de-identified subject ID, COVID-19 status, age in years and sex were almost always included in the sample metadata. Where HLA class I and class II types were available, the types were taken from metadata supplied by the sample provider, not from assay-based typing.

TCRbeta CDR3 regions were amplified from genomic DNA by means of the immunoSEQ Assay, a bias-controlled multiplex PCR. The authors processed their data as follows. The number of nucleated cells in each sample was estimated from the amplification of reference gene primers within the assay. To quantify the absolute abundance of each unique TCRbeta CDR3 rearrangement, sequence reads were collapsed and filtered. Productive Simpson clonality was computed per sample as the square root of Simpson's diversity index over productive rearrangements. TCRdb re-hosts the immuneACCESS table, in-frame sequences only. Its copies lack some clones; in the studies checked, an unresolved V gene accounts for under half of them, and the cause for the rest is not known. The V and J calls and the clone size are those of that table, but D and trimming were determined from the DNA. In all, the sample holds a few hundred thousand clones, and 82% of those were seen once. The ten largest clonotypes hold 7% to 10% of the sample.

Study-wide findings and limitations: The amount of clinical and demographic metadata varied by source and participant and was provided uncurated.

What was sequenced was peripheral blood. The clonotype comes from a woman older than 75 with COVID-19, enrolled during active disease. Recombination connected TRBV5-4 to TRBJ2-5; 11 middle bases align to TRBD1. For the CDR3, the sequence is CASSGGTGGRETQYF. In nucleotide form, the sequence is TGTGCCAGCAGCGGAGGGACAGGGGGTAGGGAGACCCAGTACTTC. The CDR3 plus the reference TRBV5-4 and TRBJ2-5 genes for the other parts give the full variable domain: ETGVTQSPTHLIKTRGQQVTLRCSSQSGHNTVSWYQQALGQGPQFIFQYYREEENGRGNFPPRFSGLQFPNYSSELNVNALELDDSALYLCASSGGTGGRETQYFGPGTRLLVL.